The source of this T cell receptor beta chain is a study of cytomegalovirus exposure and HLA in healthy donors (dated by TCRdb to about 2017). Concerning the study at large: In an earlier analysis of several hundred of the donors, 250 to 350 Gb of sequence data and 90 million to 130 million unique TCR beta sequences from 180 million or so T cells were reported. Roughly 310 gigabases of sequencing data and approximately 80 million unique TCR sequences were included in an early release covering roughly 600 HLA-typed donors. The genetic ancestry cluster associated with self-reported Caucasian donors included over 65% of the roughly 400 genotyped donors. The study aimed to test whether signatures of past pathogen exposure could be identified by cataloging public T cell receptors. The study used immunosequencing to profile the T cell repertoires of 666 subjects and linked those repertoires to cytomegalovirus serostatus. A separate validation cohort of 100 to 150 different subjects was used in addition to the approximately 700-subject first cohort. To predict cytomegalovirus infection status, the study brought together high-throughput TCR immunosequencing, statistical association of individual TCRs with disease status, and machine learning. A later analysis re-analyzed previously published TCR beta repertoires from hundreds of donors and added high-resolution HLA genotyping to study TCR occurrence patterns. Rather than drawing on any new phenotypic data, the later analysis identified candidate immune exposures from TCR beta sequences and the way those sequences occurred across donors. An earlier analysis of around 580 of the donors used high-throughput TCR beta sequencing to judge whether each TCR beta V gene segment behaved as functional or pseudogenic. Donor age, sex, ethnicity and CMV serostatus were collected together with the repertoire data. A later genetic analysis took genome-wide SNP genotypes for about 65% of the roughly 670 donors and used that subset as a discovery cohort. Every discovery cohort repertoire had been produced on one sequencing platform. Both class I and class II loci were covered by HLA typing, at four-digit resolution. Typing coverage varied by locus: roughly 629-640 donors for A, B, C, DRB1 and DQB1; approximately 520 for DQA1; around 570 for DPA1; 450 to 480 for DPB1. Several DR-DQ haplotypes were treated as single units for association and clustering because of strong linkage in the cohort. On average, 235,054 unique TCR beta nucleotide sequences were sequenced per donor among fewer than 500 genotyped donors of the cohort, with roughly 19% of those sequences being non-productive. General study outcomes and caveats: In an earlier analysis of some 540 of the donors, most TCR beta V segments appeared in productive rearrangements about 87% or about 30% of the time, broadly matching IMGT annotations. When HLA alleles, especially DR and DQ, strongly co-occurred, attributing TCR associations to individual alleles was difficult. Sequencing depth was assumed to be roughly uniform across donors in the presence/absence analyses, though that assumption may not hold. A further reported finding was that TCR beta sequences accurately predicted the HLA-A and HLA-B alleles for most subjects in the first cohort. According to a later analysis, most CMV-associated TCR beta chains appeared to be HLA-restricted, and the HLA associations seemed to be driven largely by CMV exposure. Correlated functional status among segregating V segments might be attributable to linkage disequilibrium, but an unknown experimental factor could not be ruled out. In a later genetic analysis, fewer N-insertions in productive TCRs were reported among donors in an Asian-associated ancestry cluster than the approximately 710-donor mean. A later analysis found that TCR association rates varied across HLA loci, with DRB1 alleles showing the most associated TCRs and HLA-C alleles the fewest. At a false discovery rate of 0.05, a later analysis linked 16,000 or so TCR beta sequences to specific HLA alleles. The study gave a list of over 150 TCR beta chains associated with cytomegalovirus. Because HLA typing was missing for some donors at each locus, association tests included only the typed subset. Most TCR sequences were seen in very few donors, while some public TCRs were found in many individuals. A few of the identified cytomegalovirus-associated TCR beta chains were confirmed in vitro to be specific for cytomegalovirus antigens. The authors suggested that the approach could potentially be extended to other disease states and immunological phenotypes. A cluster of highly shared sequence variants was judged likely to be a technical artifact of the sequencing pipeline. In a later analysis, HLA-associated TCR beta chains showed more clonal expansion and lower generation probabilities than non-associated chains that were equally common. In both the original and validation cohorts, the classifier was reported to diagnose cytomegalovirus status with high specificity and sensitivity. The earlier analysis of approximately 590 of the donors excluded roughly 17 rarely observed V segments, including chromosome 9 orphons, because counts were too low. In this cohort, only TCR beta chains were sequenced, and detectable features were limited by the absence of alpha or paired-chain data. In a later analysis, several top co-occurrence clusters were reported to appear linked to parvovirus B19, influenza, CMV and Epstein-Barr virus. Because the 87-base-pair reads could not distinguish some IMGT-functional V segments, including TRBV6-2 and TRBV6-3, those segments were excluded. The only immune exposure information available for the cohort was CMV serostatus. V-gene and J-gene trimming of TCR beta chains was associated with a missense DCLRE1C variant in a later genetic analysis, and the association was replicated in an independent cohort.

The cohort consisted of 670 or so healthy bone marrow donors. At the time of sampling, every cohort member was nominally healthy, though immune exposures that went unrecorded were likely present. The donor tested CMV seronegative, placing the donor among the roughly 400 seronegative members of the cohort. A peripheral blood sample was collected from each donor, and TCR beta sequencing was performed on peripheral blood mononuclear cells. The Qiagen DNeasy Blood Extraction Kit was used to extract genomic DNA from the blood cell samples. Libraries were prepared through the immunoSEQ multiplex PCR assay. A mixture of 60 forward primers for TCR Vbeta segments and 13 reverse primers for TCR Jbeta segments was used in the multiplex PCR. The CDR3 region of rearranged TCR beta genes was amplified from genomic DNA by a multiplex PCR assay. The amplified TCR beta libraries were sequenced on the Illumina HiSeq System as 87-base-pair reads. Processing in the source paper ran as follows. A later analysis tallied roughly 76 million unique TCR beta chains across the 700 or so repertoires, and some 12 million of those chains were shared by two or more donors. Raw reads were error-corrected and collapsed into unique sequences by a nearest-neighbor algorithm in which closely related sequences were merged to remove PCR and sequencing errors. To assign V, D and J gene segments, CDR3 sequences were aligned to IMGT reference sequences. For a sequence to be retained, at least a six-nucleotide match to both a V gene segment and a J gene segment was required. Rearrangements were called productive when the CDR3 lacked stop codons and stayed in frame with V and J; all others were non-productive. Following IMGT convention, CDR3 was defined as the stretch from the second conserved V-encoded cysteine to the conserved J-encoded phenylalanine. In an earlier analysis of approximately 590 of the donors, sequences lacking an unambiguous match to a single V gene segment were excluded. In an earlier analysis of roughly 600 of the donors, a V segment was called functional when productive rearrangements were above 56.7%, and segregating when the standard deviation between donors exceeded 5%. To diagnose cytomegalovirus status from the catalog of TCR beta chain sequences, a statistical classification framework was built. In a later analysis, V and J genes were assigned by comparing TCR nucleotide sequences against IMGT/GENE-DB human TR gene sequences. Using the TCRdist pipeline, a later analysis assigned CDR3 sequences along with most-parsimonious VDJ recombination scenarios. In a later analysis, each TCR beta chain was defined by its CDR3 amino acid sequence together with its V-gene family, and reads without a unique V-gene family were excluded. A later analysis removed 592 highly shared, low-generation-probability nucleotide sequences to deal with suspected cross-contamination and a sequencing artifact. For each public chain, a later analysis derived a clonal expansion index from normalized ranks of inferred template counts within each repertoire. In a later analysis, generation probabilities were computed with a VDJ recombination model fitted to out-of-frame rearrangements, and the resulting probabilities were checked against IGoR. A later analysis scored TCR-TCR, TCR-HLA and TCR-CMV co-occurrence with hypergeometric tests, applying a repertoire-size bias correction to TCR pairs. False discovery rates were estimated in a later analysis by permuting HLA or CMV assignments 20 times. In a later analysis, co-occurring TCRs were grouped using DBSCAN, with TCRdist sequence similarity added in when clustering inside HLA-allele-positive subsets. For co-occurrence clustering, repertoires with fewer than 30,000 or more than 120,000 public chains were excluded, along with roughly 5 repertoires with anomalous nucleotide sharing. Entries here come from immuneACCESS through TCRdb and include only in-frame sequences with V and J called. Some clones fail to appear in such tables; in the studies checked, an unresolved V gene covers under half of the shortfall, and the cause of the remainder is unknown. The V and J calls and clone size are taken from that table; D and trimming were inferred from the DNA. The sample yields some 180,000 clones; roughly 80% were counted once. The top ten clonotypes cover 2.9% of the sample.

For CDR1 and CDR2, the germline V gene lists SQVTM and ANQGSEA. Measured from the cysteine to the phenylalanine, the CDR3 is 17 residues long. Of the read, only the CDR3 DNA is kept; its 51 bases are in frame from base 1. Cut back by 0 bases and 6 bases, the V and J ends lie 21 bases apart. Points on this clone: Its antigen remains unidentified. Qualities for individual bases were not recorded, and no much larger clone is one base off.

Sequenced input: PBMCs. Here the chain combines TRBV29-1 and TRBJ2-1, and perhaps TRBD2 as D gene, on 5 matching bases. The clonotype originates from a female donor in good health and CMV-seronegative. The CDR3 region reads CSVEDPTRGIYPNEQFF. Read as DNA, the sequence is TGCAGCGTTGAAGATCCGACTCGAGGGATCTACCCCAATGAGCAGTTCTTC.